This entry describes one T cell receptor beta chain. The data were obtained in a study of blood T cell repertoires in COVID-19. Study-wide context: Both acute and convalescent COVID-19 samples were obtained from the United States, Italy and Spain.

The CDR3 totals 17 residues. V lost 5 bases to trimming and J lost 8 bases; unmatched junction nucleotides: 11. Germline V gives CDR1 LNHDA, CDR2 SQIVND (reference sequence). As originally analysed: Estimation of nucleated cell counts was performed using reference gene primer amplification. Assay used: immunoSEQ multiplex PCR; TCRdb lists only in-frame clones, some missing. D and trimming were read from the DNA, whereas the V and J calls and clone size are those reported in that table. Here the sample spans 250,000 or so clones, over 90% being singletons. The clonotype comes from a man aged 25 to 40 with COVID-19, enrolled during active disease. Sequences were obtained from peripheral blood. The rearrangement uses TRBV19 and TRBJ1-6, with 11 bases identical to TRBD1. CDR3 protein: CASSERGQGVFYSPLHF. The DNA for the CDR3 is TGTGCCAGTAGTGAGCGGGGACAGGGGGTTTTTTATTCACCCCTCCACTTT. Based on the CDR3 plus reference TRBV19 and TRBJ1-6, the full variable domain is DGGITQSPKYLFRKEGQNVTLSCEQNLNHDAMYWYRQDPGQGLRLIYYSQIVNDFQKGDIAEGYSVSREKKESFPLTVTSAQKNPTAFYLCASSERGQGVFYSPLHFGNGTRLTVT.